This T cell receptor beta chain came from a study of identifying expanded T cells in peripheral blood. CDR3 length: 11 amino acids. The germline V gene has CDR1 SGHKS and CDR2 YYEKEE (reference sequence). The ends were cut back, 4 bases at V and 3 bases at J, with 5 bases in the middle. Collection occurred without any documented infections or immune events in donors. Only in-frame clones appear in the TCRdb table, and some are missing; sequencing was by immunoSEQ multiplex PCR. Seen here are around 84,000 clones, 80% to 90% observed once, and the top ten hold roughly 7%. The chain uses TRBV5-5 and TRBJ2-7; no reliable D call. This clonotype was obtained from a person aged 18 to 75 in good health. The material sequenced was blood. CDR3 in DNA: TGTGCCAGCAGCCGAAACTACGAGCAGTACTTC. Residues: CASSRNYEQYF.